The present entry profiles one TCR beta chain with its context. The sample belongs to a study of blood T cell repertoires in COVID-19. Study context: COVID-19 samples collected from the United States, Italy and Spain covered acute and convalescent phases. Nucleic acid was either cDNA or gDNA, and it came from T cells, B-cell-depleted T cells, or PBMCs.

Seattle patient enrollment occurred during active infection, with longitudinal follow-up thereafter. The V and J ends lost 1 base and 4 bases, in that order; junction bases with no gene match: 12. This CDR3 contains 18 residues. In germline, CDR1 is SGHVS, CDR2 FNYEAQ. Original processing notes: Cell counts per sample came from amplifying reference gene primers. Produced via immunoSEQ multiplex PCR; TCRdb's table is partial and in-frame only. Clonal size and the V and J genes are those of that table, whereas D and trimming came from the DNA. The sample consists of more than 250,000 clones, about 90% of them appearing once.

This TCR derives from a woman in her 50s with COVID-19, enrolled during active disease. V is TRBV7-6 and J is TRBJ2-1; 8 bases line up with TRBD2. The sequenced material came from peripheral blood. CDR3 region: CASSLGGMGTSGYNEQFF. CDR3 DNA sequence: TGTGCCAGCAGCTTAGGCGGTATGGGGACTAGTGGGTACAATGAGCAGTTCTTC.